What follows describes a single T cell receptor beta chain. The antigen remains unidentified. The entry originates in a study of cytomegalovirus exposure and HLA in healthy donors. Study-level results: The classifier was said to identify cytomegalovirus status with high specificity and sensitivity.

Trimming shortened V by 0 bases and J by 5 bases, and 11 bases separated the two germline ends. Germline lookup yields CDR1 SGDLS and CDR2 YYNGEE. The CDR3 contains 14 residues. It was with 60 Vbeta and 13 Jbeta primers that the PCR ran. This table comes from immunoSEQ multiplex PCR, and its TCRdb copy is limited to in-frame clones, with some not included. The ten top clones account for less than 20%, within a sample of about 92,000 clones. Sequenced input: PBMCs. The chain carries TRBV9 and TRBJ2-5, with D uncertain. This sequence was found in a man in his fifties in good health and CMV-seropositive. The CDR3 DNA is TGTGCCAGCAGCGTAGGTGGAGCATGGGAGACCCAGTACTTC. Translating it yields CASSVGGAWETQYF.